The 15 T cell receptor beta chains below come from one sample, sequenced in a study of T cell repertoires in cytomegalovirus infection. TCRdb re-analysed the reads in MiXCR, keeping a single row per CDR3 protein. The table has 95,000 to 120,000 distinct CDR3 sequences, around 30% seen once. These receptors are not linked to any known antigen. The specimen was CD8+ T cells from cultured PBMCs, collected from culture after CMV antigen stimulation. These receptors all come from a human donor in good health (CMV status not recorded). Some clones in this sample may be carry-over from other donors' samples.

The chain carries TRBV10-3 and TRBJ2-3, with 9 bases lining up with TRBD2. Germline V gene data show CDR1 as ENHRY and CDR2 as SYGVKD. This CDR3 has 18 amino acids. Unmatched junction bases numbered 13, after V lost 1 base and J lost 5 bases. The CDR3 DNA reads TGTGCCATCAGTGAGTGGGCTAGCGGGGTGTTCGAAGGAGATACGCAGTATTTT. Its translation: CAISEWASGVFEGDTQYF.

This clonotype was counted between two and nine times. The CDR3 sequence: CASSLAIDTQYF. DNA of the CDR3: TGTGCCAGCAGCTTAGCAATAGATACGCAGTATTTT. V and J are TRBV7-2 and TRBJ2-3; D gene ambiguous. The V and J ends lost 0 bases and 5 bases respectively, with 3 bases between them. Germline CDR1 and CDR2: SGHTA and FQGNSA. CDR3 size: 12 residues.

This clonotype was recorded a few times. The chain joins TRBV9 to TRBJ2-7; 7 nucleotides line up with TRBD1. After removal of 3 bases from V and 1 base from J, the junction contained 4 bases not matched to a gene. This CDR3 is built from 14 residues. Germline V gene lookup returns CDR1 SGDLS and CDR2 YYNGEE. For the CDR3, the DNA is TGTGCCAGCAGCGGGGACAGTGAATCCTACGAGCAGTACTTC. Its translation is CASSGDSESYEQYF.

The chain joins TRBV28 to TRBJ2-7; D could derive from TRBD1 or TRBD2 (5 bases each). CDR1 and CDR2 (germline): MDHEN, SYDVKM. The CDR3 spans 13 residues. Trimming removed 6 bases from V and 4 bases from J, with 13 bases in between. The CDR3 nucleotides are TGTGCCAGCAGGTGGGACGACAGTTACGAGCAGTACTTC. Translating gives CASRWDDSYEQYF. Filled out from reference TRBV28 and TRBJ2-7, the complete variable domain reads DVKVTQSSRYLVKRTGEKVFLECVQDMDHENMFWYRQDPGLGLRLIYFSYDVKMKEKGDIPEGYSVSREKKERFSLILESASTNQTSMYLCASRWDDSYEQYFGPGTRLTVT.

This clonotype was seen only a few times. The chain combines TRBV6-5 with TRBJ2-7; unclear D gene. V dropped 0 bases and J dropped 5 bases, with 17 bases sitting between them. The CDR3 loop spans 16 amino acids. Germline assignment: CDR1 MNHEY and CDR2 SVGAGI. The CDR3 DNA reads as TGTGCCAGCAGTTACTCGATCGGCGATAAAGCCCACGAGCAGTACTTC. Residues: CASSYSIGDKAHEQYF.

A few counts support this clonotype. The J gene is TRBJ2-1, the V gene TRBV2; 10 bases line up with TRBD2. The CDR3 totals 15 residues. J gave up 1 base and V 4 bases, and 1 base lay outside the gene matches. Per the germline V gene, CDR1 is SNHLY and CDR2 is FYNNEI. The CDR3 DNA sequence: TGTGCCAGCAGTGGGGGACTAGCGTCCTACAATGAGCAGTTCTTC. Residues: CASSGGLASYNEQFF.

V gene TRBV6-4 combines with J gene TRBJ2-1; 13 nucleotides match TRBD2. Germline CDR1 MRHNA, CDR2 SNTAGT. Unmatched junction bases numbered 2, after V lost 3 bases and J lost 0 bases. The CDR3 covers 17 residues. In DNA form, the CDR3 reads TGTGCCAGCAGTGAGGGACTAGCGGGGCCCTCCTACAATGAGCAGTTCTTC. This codes for CASSEGLAGPSYNEQFF.

The table lists this clonotype with many counts. The rearrangement links TRBV6-1 to TRBJ1-2; no clear D. This CDR3 region has 15 residues. Germline V CDR1 and CDR2: MNHNS, SASEGT. V was clipped by 3 bases and J by 3 bases, with 14 bases between them. CDR3 sequence (DNA): TGTGCCAGCAGTGAGAAGCAGGATCCCTACTATGGCTACACCTTC. As protein: CASSEKQDPYYGYTF.

This clonotype was seen a few times. The CDR3: CASSPSGGKQETQYF. The CDR3 DNA follows: TGTGCCAGCAGCCCTAGCGGGGGCAAACAAGAGACCCAGTACTTC. This chain connects TRBV3-1 to TRBJ2-5, with 10 positions matching TRBD2. J lost 2 bases, V lost 4 bases, and 4 bases had no gene match. The CDR3 covers 15 residues. Per the germline V gene, CDR1 is LGHDT and CDR2 is YNNKEL (reference sequence).

V and J are TRBV7-9 and TRBJ1-1; 7 bases match TRBD1. The CDR3 totals 15 residues. J was trimmed by 4 bases and V by 6 bases; bases with no gene match: 11. Germline loops: CDR1 SEHNR, CDR2 FQNEAQ (reference sequence). The CDR3 nucleotides are TGTGCCAGCAGTTTCCAGGGGGGTCGCAGCACTGAAGCTTTCTTT. It translates to CASSFQGGRSTEAFF.

The table lists this clonotype with a few counts. V is TRBV6-5 and J is TRBJ2-1; D ambiguous. CDR3 size: 15 residues. Trimming stripped 5 bases from V and 6 bases from J, with 17 bases between. In germline, CDR1 is MNHEY, CDR2 SVGAGI. The CDR3: CASSPTRIVPNEQFF. In nucleotides, the CDR3 is TGTGCCAGCAGTCCCACAAGGATAGTCCCCAATGAGCAGTTCTTC.

This chain links TRBV7-2 with TRBJ2-7; no reliable D call. Germline assignment: CDR1 SGHTA and CDR2 FQGNSA. The CDR3 length is 13 residues. V was trimmed by 2 bases and J by 0 bases, leaving 5 bases between them. CDR3 region: CASSLSASYEQYF. The CDR3 DNA is TGTGCCAGCAGCTTATCAGCCTCCTACGAGCAGTACTTC.

This CDR3 reads CASSQSGSSYNEQFF. In nucleotides, the CDR3 is TGCGCCAGCAGCCAAAGCGGGAGCTCCTACAATGAGCAGTTCTTC. V gene TRBV4-1 combines with J gene TRBJ2-1; 8 bases align to TRBD2. The ends lost 2 bases at V and 0 bases at J; junction bases unmatched: 0. CDR1 is MGHRA and CDR2 is YSYEKL in the germline V gene. CDR3 size: 15 residues.

This clonotype was seen more than once but under ten times. V is TRBV4-3 and J is TRBJ1-6; D is ambiguous. The CDR3 length is 17 residues. From germline, CDR1 is LGHNA and CDR2 YSLEER. Trimming took 3 bases from V and 14 from J, leaving 26 bases between them. DNA for the CDR3: TGCGCCAGCAGCCAGGAACCCGGAACTGGCGCGAGATTGGCCCTCCACTTT. Protein sequence: CASSQEPGTGARLALHF.

The chain links TRBV7-4 to TRBJ2-1, with 10 bases lining up with TRBD1. Unmatched junction bases numbered 10, after V lost 6 bases and J lost 2 bases. The CDR3 is made up of 17 amino acids. Germline V lookup: CDR1 SGHVT, CDR2 SQSDAQ. The CDR3 protein is CASSSTTGTGAYNEQFF. CDR3 DNA: TGTGCCAGCAGTTCAACCACCGGGACAGGGGCCTACAATGAGCAGTTCTTC. The complete variable domain, with remaining parts taken from reference TRBV7-4 and TRBJ2-1, reads GAGVSQSPRYKVAKRGRDVALRCDSISGHVTLYWYRQTLGQGSEVLTYSQSDAQRDKSGRPSGRFSAERPERSVSTLKIQRTEQGDSAVYLCASSSTTGTGAYNEQFFGPGTRLTVL.